This passage covers 29 T cell receptor beta chains from one sample sequenced in a study of T cell changes during pregnancy in multiple sclerosis. Sequencing used immunoSEQ multiplex PCR; TCRdb keeps in-frame clones, though not all of them. Of about 59,000 clones in the sample, around 90% were seen once. The starting material was peripheral blood, obtained before pregnancy. Source of these receptors: a female donor with multiple sclerosis, enrolled in a pregnancy study.

This chain links TRBV5-4 with TRBJ1-1, with TRBD1 matching over 7 bases. Germline V gives CDR1 SGHNT, CDR2 YYREEE (reference sequence). V lost 7 bases, J lost 3 bases, and 12 bases stayed unmatched. CDR3 length: 15 amino acids. The CDR3 DNA sequence: TGTGCCAGCCTTTTGCGACAGGGATATTACACTGAAGCTTTCTTT. This gives the protein CASLLRQGYYTEAFF.

This chain uses TRBV9 with TRBJ1-2; 7 nucleotides agree with TRBD1. The trim removed 0 bases at V and 4 bases at J, leaving 9 bases unmatched. The length of the CDR3 is 16 residues. CDR1 is SGDLS, CDR2 YYNGEE, per germline. The CDR3 spells CASSVGTGVRLYGYTF. CDR3 nucleotides: TGTGCCAGCAGCGTAGGCACAGGGGTGAGACTCTATGGCTACACCTTC.

The rearrangement joins TRBV9 to TRBJ2-7; TRBD1 aligns across 8 bases. The germline V gene has CDR1 SGDLS and CDR2 YYNGEE. The trim removed 0 bases at V and 10 bases at J, leaving 12 bases unmatched. The CDR3 contains 15 residues. The CDR3 nucleotides read TGTGCCAGCAGCGTAGTTGGGACAGGTGGACTACCACAGTACTTC. Translated, it gives CASSVVGTGGLPQYF.

The gene calls are TRBV9 and TRBJ1-1; 8 bases map to TRBD1. Germline-derived CDR1 and CDR2 are SGDLS and YYNGEE. V was clipped by 4 bases and J by 10 bases; unmatched bases: 15. This CDR3 region has 15 residues. DNA for the CDR3: TGTGCCAGCAGCCCCCAGGGCAGGGGGCAGAGGGGAGCTTTCTTT. This sequence encodes CASSPQGRGQRGAFF.

CDR3 DNA: TGCGCCAGCAGCCAACACCTCCCCAGCCCAGGGGTCACAGATACGCAGTATTTT. This codes for CASSQHLPSPGVTDTQYF. The gene calls are TRBV4-3 and TRBJ2-3, with a weak D call TRBD1 (6 bases). Germline assignment: CDR1 LGHNA and CDR2 YSLEER. The CDR3 runs 18 residues. Trimming removed 2 bases from V and 2 bases from J, with 20 bases in between.

This chain connects TRBV7-2 to TRBJ2-2; D is possibly TRBD1 (5 bases). The CDR3 is 13 amino acids. V gave up 0 bases and J gave up 6 bases, with 5 bases separating them. CDR1 is SGHTA and CDR2 is FQGNSA in the germline V gene. As DNA, the CDR3 is TGTGCCAGCAGCTTAGCGGGGCCCGGGGAGCTGTTTTTT. This gives the protein CASSLAGPGELFF.

This chain connects TRBV5-6 to TRBJ1-4; D perhaps matches TRBD1 (5 bases). Germline-derived CDR1 and CDR2 are SGHDT and YYEEEE. V lost 0 bases and J 6 bases, leaving 9 bases between the germline ends. The CDR3 sequence is 14 residues long. The CDR3: CASSLGGGDEKLFF. CDR3 DNA sequence: TGTGCCAGCAGCTTGGGGGGGGGTGATGAAAAACTGTTTTTT.

The chain joins TRBV19 to TRBJ2-2; possibly TRBD2 for D (6 bases). Germline V gene sequence: CDR1 LNHDA, CDR2 SQIVND (reference sequence). Trimming pared 6 bases from V and 0 bases from J, leaving 14 bases between. The CDR3 runs 16 residues. The CDR3 DNA reads TGTGCCAGTAGATGGGGGGTCACGACGAACACCGGGGAGCTGTTTTTT. Its protein product is CASRWGVTTNTGELFF.

V is TRBV11-2 and J is TRBJ1-3; 8 bases match TRBD1. In germline, CDR1 is SGHAT, CDR2 FQNNGV. The CDR3 is made up of 16 amino acids. The ends lost 3 bases at V and 3 bases at J; junction bases unmatched: 7. The CDR3 coding sequence is TGTGCCAGCAGCTTTATTCAGGGGGCTAGTGGAAACACCATATATTTT. Protein sequence: CASSFIQGASGNTIYF. Variable domain in full (rest from reference TRBV11-2 and TRBJ1-3): EAGVAQSPRYKIIEKRQSVAFWCNPISGHATLYWYQQILGQGPKLLIQFQNNGVVDDSQLPKDRFSAERLKGVDSTLKIQPAKLEDSAVYLCASSFIQGASGNTIYFGEGSWLTVV.

The chain recombines TRBV29-1 with TRBJ1-1; D uncertain. The germline gives CDR1 SQVTM, CDR2 ANQGSEA. Trimming removed 8 bases at V and 5 bases at J, with 12 bases between. This CDR3 contains 11 residues. DNA for the CDR3: TGCAGCATTGCTGTCCAGACTGAAGCTTTCTTT. Protein sequence: CSIAVQTEAFF.

This clone was counted once. This chain joins TRBV4-3 and TRBJ1-4, with no clear D. The ends were cut back, 4 bases at V and 4 bases at J, with 22 bases in the middle. Germline V CDR1 and CDR2: LGHNA, YSLEER. This CDR3 has 18 amino acids. The CDR3 reads CASSPSVRGRRDNEKLFF. The CDR3 nucleotides are TGCGCCAGCAGCCCAAGTGTAAGAGGGCGGAGGGATAATGAAAAACTGTTTTTT.

The V call is TRBV7-9, the J call TRBJ2-7, with D possibly TRBD2 on 5 matching bases. CDR1 is SEHNR and CDR2 is FQNEAQ in the germline V gene (reference sequence). This CDR3 contains 17 residues. Trimming cost V 5 bases and J 3 bases, with 23 bases left between them. The CDR3 DNA is TGTGCCAGCAGCCCCCCGGGGAGTCCTATCGGGATCTACGAGCAGTACTTC. This gives the protein CASSPPGSPIGIYEQYF.

This clone was picked up a small number of times. The rearrangement uses TRBV4-3 and TRBJ1-1; a weak D match, TRBD1 (5 bases). The CDR3 is made up of 14 amino acids. Germline lookup yields CDR1 LGHNA and CDR2 YSLEER. Trimming shortened V by 1 base and J by 1 base, and 7 bases separated the two germline ends. Written as DNA, the CDR3 is TGCGCCAGCAGCCAAGCGACAGCGAACACTGAAGCTTTCTTT. Protein sequence: CASSQATANTEAFF.

The rearrangement uses TRBV4-3 and TRBJ1-3; 7 nucleotides agree with TRBD1. V was clipped by 4 bases and J by 4 bases; unmatched bases: 13. Germline V gene lookup returns CDR1 LGHNA and CDR2 YSLEER. The CDR3 length is 17 residues. Here the CDR3 DNA reads TGCGCCAGCAGCCCCTCGGTTCAGGGGGGTATGGGAAACACCATATATTTT. Translating it yields CASSPSVQGGMGNTIYF.

The chain joins TRBV7-2 to TRBJ2-2; TRBD2 aligns across 15 bases. The CDR3 consists of 17 residues. Germline V gives CDR1 SGHTA, CDR2 FQGNSA. V dropped 4 bases and J dropped 7; count of bases not matched to a gene: 7. CDR3 sequence: CASSYGTSGGWFGELFF. The CDR3 coding sequence is TGTGCCAGCAGCTACGGGACTAGCGGGGGGTGGTTCGGGGAGCTGTTTTTT.

The rearrangement uses TRBV27 and TRBJ1-1, with unresolved D. The V and J ends lost 1 base and 9 bases respectively, with 12 bases between them. Per germline, CDR1 MNHEY and CDR2 SMNVEV (reference sequence). The CDR3 extends over 13 amino acids. CDR3 in DNA: TGTGCCAGCAGTTTATTCAGGTTGGATAAAGCTTTCTTT. As protein: CASSLFRLDKAFF.

The V call is TRBV7-2, the J call TRBJ2-6; the D gene is possibly TRBD1 (6 bases). CDR3 size: 15 residues. The V gene's germline CDR1 is SGHTA and CDR2 FQGNSA. V was clipped by 4 bases and J by 1 base, with 8 bases between them. The CDR3 protein is CASSYRASGANVLTF. CDR3 in DNA: TGTGCCAGCAGCTACAGGGCTTCTGGGGCCAACGTCCTGACTTTC.

The genes are TRBV6-4 and TRBJ1-2; D gene uncertain. The length of the CDR3 is 15 residues. From germline, CDR1 is MRHNA and CDR2 SNTAGT. Trimming took off 3 bases at V and 6 bases at J, with 17 bases between the two ends. The CDR3 DNA reads TGTGCCAGCAGTGATGGTTCAACGGGATTGAATGGCTACACCTTC. This sequence encodes CASSDGSTGLNGYTF.

With regard to this clone: One end of the junction is discordant with germline, which a read error may explain. The V and J genes are TRBV27 and TRBJ1-1, with D maybe TRBD1 (5 bases). CDR3 size: 13 residues. CDR1 is MNHEY and CDR2 is SMNVEV in the germline V gene (reference sequence). CDR3 nucleotide sequence: TGTGCCACCAGTAGGGGCCTGAACACTGAAGCTTTCTTT. This codes for CATSRGLNTEAFF.

CDR3 DNA: TGTGCCAGCAGCTTAATCTCCTCTGGAAACACCATATATTTT. It yields the protein CASSLISSGNTIYF. V and J are TRBV7-6 and TRBJ1-3; D is ambiguous. CDR3 length equals 14 residues. CDR1 SGHVS and CDR2 FNYEAQ come from the germline V gene. V was trimmed by 2 bases and J by 0 bases, leaving 5 bases between them.

The chain combines TRBV4-3 with TRBJ1-2; 7 positions agree with TRBD1. CDR3 length: 16 residues. Germline CDR1 LGHNA, CDR2 YSLEER. V was clipped by 4 bases and J by 3 bases; unmatched bases: 11. CDR3: CASSRESRGDYYGYTF. The DNA for the CDR3 is TGCGCCAGCAGCCGTGAAAGCAGGGGGGACTACTATGGCTACACCTTC.

This clone is a singleton in its sample. The chain's CDR3 is CASSQVNTGGVNTEAFF. CDR3 DNA: TGCGCCAGCAGCCAAGTTAATACAGGGGGAGTGAACACTGAAGCTTTCTTT. This chain uses TRBV4-3 with TRBJ1-1; 8 nucleotides align to TRBD1. Trimming took 1 base from V and 0 from J; bases not matched to a gene: 7. Per germline, CDR1 LGHNA and CDR2 YSLEER. The CDR3 has 17 residues.

The V gene is TRBV19, the J gene TRBJ1-1; possibly TRBD1 for D (6 bases). Germline V gene lookup returns CDR1 LNHDA and CDR2 SQIVND (reference sequence). This CDR3 region has 12 residues. Trimming removed 6 bases from V and 3 bases from J, with 8 bases in between. The CDR3 region has the DNA TGTGCCAGTAGGGACAGTTACACTGAAGCTTTCTTT. Translating gives CASRDSYTEAFF.

V gene TRBV19 combines with J gene TRBJ2-7; D may be TRBD2 (6 bases). V lost 5 bases, J lost 1 base, and 12 bases lay in between. This CDR3 contains 14 residues. CDR1 and CDR2 from the germline V gene are LNHDA and SQIVND (reference sequence). DNA of the CDR3: TGTGCCAGTAGTCCGGGACTGCCATCCTACGAGCAGTACTTC. Translation gives CASSPGLPSYEQYF.

The J gene is TRBJ1-2, the V gene TRBV5-4; D is ambiguous. The CDR3 contains 13 residues. The ends were cut back, 0 bases at V and 7 bases at J, with 10 bases in the middle. Looked up from germline, CDR1 is SGHNT and CDR2 is YYREEE (reference sequence). The CDR3 DNA reads TGTGCCAGCAGCTTGGAGGAGGGCTCTGGCTACACCTTC. It translates to CASSLEEGSGYTF. Full variable domain (missing parts from reference TRBV5-4 and TRBJ1-2): ETGVTQSPTHLIKTRGQQVTLRCSSQSGHNTVSWYQQALGQGPQFIFQYYREEENGRGNFPPRFSGLQFPNYSSELNVNALELDDSALYLCASSLEEGSGYTFGSGTRLTVV.

The chain has TRBV27 and TRBJ2-7; 7 bases map to TRBD1. The CDR3 contains 14 residues. The V segment lost 5 bases and the J segment 3 bases; nucleotides outside the gene matches: 7. Germline values: CDR1 MNHEY, CDR2 SMNVEV (reference sequence). The chain's CDR3 is CASSPSAGGYEQYF. As DNA, the CDR3 is TGTGCCAGCAGTCCCTCGGCAGGGGGCTACGAGCAGTACTTC.

V and J are TRBV4-1 and TRBJ2-2; 7 bases are a match to TRBD2. The CDR3 consists of 17 residues. J was trimmed by 3 bases and V by 3 bases; bases with no gene match: 10. Germline V gene data show CDR1 as MGHRA and CDR2 as YSYEKL. The CDR3 protein is CASSHPRTSPDTGELFF. In DNA form, the CDR3 reads TGCGCCAGCAGCCACCCAAGGACTAGTCCGGACACCGGGGAGCTGTTTTTT.

The chain has TRBV9 and TRBJ1-1; D is unresolved. Germline V CDR1 and CDR2: SGDLS, YYNGEE. V lost 3 bases and J lost 3, with 6 bases in between. The CDR3 is made up of 12 amino acids. This CDR3 reads CASSAVDTEAFF. In DNA form, the CDR3 reads TGTGCCAGCAGCGCTGTAGACACTGAAGCTTTCTTT.

The chain recombines TRBV9 with TRBJ2-6; 9 bases map to TRBD1. The CDR3 covers 19 residues. CDR1 is SGDLS, CDR2 YYNGEE, per germline. The V and J ends lost 4 bases and 0 bases, in that order; junction bases with no gene match: 11. CDR3 sequence: CASSSWTGEGFSGANVLTF. The CDR3 DNA is TGTGCCAGCAGCTCCTGGACAGGGGAGGGGTTCTCTGGGGCCAACGTCCTGACTTTC. The complete variable domain, with remaining parts taken from reference TRBV9 and TRBJ2-6, reads DSGVTQTPKHLITATGQRVTLRCSPRSGDLSVYWYQQSLDQGLQFLIQYYNGEERAKGNILERFSAQQFPDLHSELNLSSLELGDSALYFCASSSWTGEGFSGANVLTFGAGSRLTVL.